These 27 T cell receptor beta chains were all obtained from the same sample, sequenced in a study of T cell changes during pregnancy in multiple sclerosis. The method was immunoSEQ multiplex PCR; TCRdb's version includes in-frame clones alone and lacks a portion of them. The sample consists of about 36,000 clones, approximately 90% of them appearing once. The sequencing used CD4+ T cells from peripheral blood mononuclear cells, collected in the first trimester of pregnancy. Receptor source: a female donor with multiple sclerosis, enrolled in a pregnancy study.

The gene calls are TRBV5-1 and TRBJ2-1; D is undetermined. The CDR3 is 12 amino acids. CDR1 and CDR2 from the germline V gene are SGHRS and YFSETQ. V was cut by 1 base and J by 5 bases, with 4 bases left in between. The CDR3 DNA is TGCGCCAGCAGCTTGCCGGACAATGAGCAGTTCTTC. The encoded protein is CASSLPDNEQFF.

This chain uses TRBV13 with TRBJ1-2, with 7 bases lining up with TRBD1. J was trimmed by 7 bases and V by 3 bases; bases with no gene match: 11. The CDR3 runs 15 residues. Germline V gene sequence: CDR1 PRHDT, CDR2 FYEKMQ (reference sequence). DNA of the CDR3: TGTGCCAGCAGCTTGGAAGGGGGCGGACTGGCTGGCTACACCTTC. Encoded protein: CASSLEGGGLAGYTF. The entire variable domain, with the rest obtained from reference TRBV13 and TRBJ1-2, is as follows: AAGVIQSPRHLIKEKRETATLKCYPIPRHDTVYWYQQGPGQDPQFLISFYEKMQSDKGSIPDRFSAQQFSDYHSELNMSSLELGDSALYFCASSLEGGGLAGYTFGSGTRLTVV.

The rearrangement links TRBV30 to TRBJ1-2; D gene uncertain. Trimming cost V 0 bases and J 1 base, with 15 bases left between them. The CDR3 runs 16 residues. Germline V gene lookup returns CDR1 GTSNPN and CDR2 SVGIG (reference sequence). The CDR3 region is CAWSVRRHKVNYGYTF. The CDR3 DNA reads TGTGCCTGGAGTGTACGGCGGCACAAAGTTAACTATGGCTACACCTTC.

The J gene is TRBJ1-2, the V gene TRBV7-2; 10 positions match TRBD1. The CDR3 is 13 amino acids. The V gene end was trimmed by 7 bases and the J gene end by 8 bases; junction bases not matched to a gene: 7. From germline, CDR1 is SGHTA and CDR2 FQGNSA. The chain's CDR3 is CASTGDRGGGYTF. CDR3 in DNA: TGTGCCAGCACTGGGGACAGGGGCGGAGGCTACACCTTC. The variable domain in full, with the rest retrieved from reference TRBV7-2 and TRBJ1-2, is GAGVSQSPSNKVTEKGKDVELRCDPISGHTALYWYRQSLGQGLEFLIYFQGNSAPDKSGLPSDRFSAERTGGSVSTLTIQRTQQEDSAVYLCASTGDRGGGYTFGSGTRLTVV.

CDR3 in DNA: TGTGCCACCCCGCCTACCTTTAACAGTAACACTGAAGCTTTCTTT. Its translation is CATPPTFNSNTEAFF. The chain combines TRBV2 with TRBJ1-1; D is undetermined. Per the germline V gene, CDR1 is SNHLY and CDR2 is FYNNEI. Trimming pared 10 bases from V and 2 bases from J, leaving 20 bases between. The CDR3 covers 15 residues.

The chain joins TRBV7-3 to TRBJ1-1, with 9 bases identical to TRBD1. V dropped 4 bases and J dropped 6; count of bases not matched to a gene: 3. Germline loops: CDR1 SGHTA, CDR2 FQGTGA. This CDR3 comprises 13 residues. CDR3 bases: TGTGCCAGCAGCTCGACAGGGGGGGCTGAAGCTTTCTTT. It specifies CASSSTGGAEAFF. The whole variable domain, filled in from reference TRBV7-3 and TRBJ1-1, reads GAGVSQTPSNKVTEKGKYVELRCDPISGHTALYWYRQSLGQGPEFLIYFQGTGAADDSGLPNDRFFAVRPEGSVSTLKIQRTERGDSAVYLCASSSTGGAEAFFGQGTRLTVV.

This chain joins TRBV19 and TRBJ2-1; TRBD2 matches at 15 bases. The CDR3 totals 20 residues. In germline, CDR1 is LNHDA, CDR2 SQIVND (reference sequence). V lost 4 bases, J lost 8 bases, and 18 bases stayed unmatched. DNA for the CDR3: TGTGCCAGTAGTACTGTCCGGGACCGTGGGACTAGCGGGAGGCTCGATGAGCAGTTCTTC. Its translation is CASSTVRDRGTSGRLDEQFF.

J is TRBJ1-2 and V is TRBV11-2; 9 bases line up with TRBD1. Germline CDR1 reads SGHAT; CDR2 reads FQNNGV. With V trimmed by 1 base and J by 4 bases, 10 bases remained unmatched. The CDR3 is 17 amino acids. CDR3 residues: CASSLGVVTGGPYGYTF. The CDR3 DNA sequence: TGTGCCAGCAGCTTAGGAGTGGTGACAGGGGGTCCCTATGGCTACACCTTC.

This clone was counted only a few times. V and J are TRBV28 and TRBJ1-3; 8 nucleotides line up with TRBD1. V was clipped by 5 bases and J by 1 base; unmatched bases: 7. Germline values: CDR1 MDHEN, CDR2 SYDVKM. This CDR3 is built from 16 residues. The CDR3 region has the DNA TGTGCCAGCAGTCCCCCGGACAGGGAGTCTGGAAACACCATATATTTT. This gives the protein CASSPPDRESGNTIYF.

The CDR3 bases are TGTGCCAGCAGTTTGTCAGGGTATATGGGCAATGAGCAGTTCTTC. This translates into CASSLSGYMGNEQFF. The chain has TRBV28 and TRBJ2-1; a possible D gene is TRBD1 (5 bases). There are 15 residues in the CDR3. Germline CDR1 reads MDHEN; CDR2 reads SYDVKM. The V end was cut by 3 bases, the J end by 6 bases, with 15 bases between.

The chain joins TRBV7-8 to TRBJ2-7; 7 bases agree with TRBD1. The CDR3 loop spans 14 amino acids. Germline V gene data show CDR1 as SGHVS and CDR2 as FQNEAQ. The V and J ends lost 4 bases and 1 base, in that order; junction bases with no gene match: 4. DNA of the CDR3: TGTGCCAGCAGCTGGGACAGAAGTTCCTACGAGCAGTACTTC. This encodes CASSWDRSSYEQYF.

J is TRBJ1-1 and V is TRBV5-1; the D gene is possibly TRBD1 (5 bases). V shed 0 bases and J shed 0 bases, with 12 bases lying between them. The CDR3 runs to 16 residues. Germline V gene data show CDR1 as SGHRS and CDR2 as YFSETQ. The DNA of the CDR3 is TGCGCCAGCAGCTTGGAAGGGGCCGCCTTGAACACTGAAGCTTTCTTT. It translates to CASSLEGAALNTEAFF.

This clone was counted once. The V and J genes are TRBV28 and TRBJ1-1; no clear D gene. V lost 11 bases and J 2 bases, leaving 15 bases between the germline ends. The CDR3 extends over 13 amino acids. In germline, CDR1 is MDHEN, CDR2 SYDVKM. The CDR3 DNA sequence: TGTGCCGGGCGGGTAGGGCCTAACACTGAAGCTTTCTTT. Residues: CAGRVGPNTEAFF.

The chain couples TRBV30 to TRBJ1-2; D is undetermined. This CDR3 has 15 residues. CDR1 and CDR2 from the germline V gene are GTSNPN and SVGIG (reference sequence). V was clipped by 0 bases and J by 2 bases, with 13 bases between them. CDR3 residues: CAWSVRTPGNYGYTF. The CDR3 region has the DNA TGTGCCTGGAGTGTAAGGACCCCGGGAAACTATGGCTACACCTTC.

The rearrangement joins TRBV6-4 to TRBJ2-3, with D unclear. CDR1 is MRHNA, CDR2 SNTAGT, per germline. The CDR3 runs to 15 residues. V was clipped by 3 bases and J by 7 bases, with 17 bases between them. The CDR3 reads CASSERGLDLHTQYF. DNA of the CDR3: TGTGCCAGCAGTGAACGAGGCCTCGATCTCCATACGCAGTATTTT.

The chain uses TRBV6-5 and TRBJ2-1; TRBD1 agrees at 8 bases. The CDR3 has 14 amino acids. J gave up 2 bases and V 7 bases, and 4 bases lay outside the gene matches. The germline V gene encodes CDR1 MNHEY and CDR2 SVGAGI. The DNA for the CDR3 is TGTGCCAGCAACGGACAGGGCACCTACAATGAGCAGTTCTTC. Its protein product is CASNGQGTYNEQFF.

V gene TRBV7-9 combines with J gene TRBJ2-7, with 12 bases fitting TRBD1. Per the germline V gene, CDR1 is SEHNR and CDR2 is FQNEAQ (reference sequence). V lost 5 bases and J lost 7; bases outside the gene matches: 9. The CDR3 is made up of 15 amino acids. The CDR3 sequence is CASSRRDRGQEEQYF. The CDR3 DNA reads TGTGCCAGCAGCCGCCGGGACAGGGGGCAGGAGGAGCAGTACTTC.

The chain is built from TRBV15 and TRBJ2-3; TRBD2 aligns across 10 bases. With 0 bases clipped from V and 2 bases from J, the junction kept 14 bases outside the gene matches. Looked up from germline, CDR1 is LNHNV and CDR2 is YYDKDF (reference sequence). The CDR3 is 20 amino acids. The CDR3 nucleotides are TGTGCCACCAGCAGAGATGGAGGGCTAGCGGGGGCCCCTGACACAGATACGCAGTATTTT. This gives the protein CATSRDGGLAGAPDTDTQYF.

The rearrangement links TRBV29-1 to TRBJ2-3; 13 nucleotides line up with TRBD2. CDR3 length: 16 residues. With V trimmed by 5 bases and J by 4 bases, 9 bases remained unmatched. Germline values: CDR1 SQVTM, CDR2 ANQGSEA. The DNA for the CDR3 is TGCAGCGTTAGCGGGTGGACTAGCGGGAGAGCAGATACGCAGTATTTT. Protein sequence: CSVSGWTSGRADTQYF.

The chain's CDR3 is CASSAGPQENQPQHF. CDR3 coding DNA: TGCGCCAGCAGCGCGGGTCCTCAGGAAAATCAGCCCCAGCATTTT. V usage is TRBV5-1 and J usage is TRBJ1-5; D unresolved. From germline, CDR1 is SGHRS and CDR2 YFSETQ. The CDR3 spans 15 residues. Trimming removed 4 bases at V and 4 bases at J, with 15 bases between.

J is TRBJ2-1 and V is TRBV7-3, with D possibly TRBD2 on 5 matching bases. The V end lost 6 bases, the J end lost 0 bases, and 18 bases lay between the germline ends. Germline V gene data show CDR1 as SGHTA and CDR2 as FQGTGA. The CDR3 length is 17 residues. CDR3 in amino acids: CASRPGGPISSYNEQFF. The CDR3 DNA follows: TGTGCCAGCAGGCCAGGAGGACCAATCAGCTCCTACAATGAGCAGTTCTTC.

This rearrangement joins TRBV10-3 to TRBJ1-5; 9 bases fit TRBD1. V trimming: 3 bases; J trimming: 7 bases; junction bases outside the gene matches: 4. Germline values: CDR1 ENHRY, CDR2 SYGVKD. This CDR3 contains 14 residues. The CDR3 nucleotides read TGTGCCATCAGTGAAGGGACAGGGCTCCAGCCCCAGCATTTT. As protein: CAISEGTGLQPQHF.

This chain connects TRBV5-1 to TRBJ2-1, with D perhaps matching TRBD2 (7 bases). CDR3 length: 14 amino acids. Germline-derived CDR1 and CDR2 are SGHRS and YFSETQ. The V and J ends lost 6 bases and 6 bases respectively, with 16 bases between them. Here the CDR3 reads CASNVQGGPNEQFF. Written as DNA, the CDR3 is TGCGCCAGCAACGTACAGGGAGGGCCCAATGAGCAGTTCTTC.

This clone rates as medium-sized. This chain connects TRBV5-5 to TRBJ1-5, with 7 bases aligning to TRBD1. CDR1 SGHKS and CDR2 YYEKEE come from the germline V gene (reference sequence). The CDR3 runs to 14 residues. V was clipped by 3 bases and J by 7 bases; unmatched bases: 7. CDR3 DNA: TGTGCCAGCAGCTCCTCACAGGGGTACCAGCCCCAGCATTTT. Its protein product is CASSSSQGYQPQHF.

J is TRBJ1-1 and V is TRBV14, with 7 bases identical to TRBD1. V shed 2 bases and J 4 bases; nucleotides not matched to a gene: 13. Germline-derived CDR1 and CDR2 are SGHDN and FVKESK. The CDR3 spans 17 residues. CDR3 protein: CASSQKQGYGLGTEAFF. The CDR3 DNA sequence: TGTGCCAGCAGCCAAAAACAGGGGTATGGGTTGGGCACTGAAGCTTTCTTT.

This chain uses TRBV2 with TRBJ2-7; TRBD2 agrees at 10 bases. CDR3 length: 15 amino acids. Losses at the gene ends were 7 bases for V and 5 bases for J; bases not matched to a gene: 11. The germline V gene has CDR1 SNHLY and CDR2 FYNNEI. CDR3 DNA: TGTGCCAGCAACTCAAATAGCGGGAGGATGAACGAGCAGTACTTC. Amino acids: CASNSNSGRMNEQYF.

The chain employs TRBV25-1 and TRBJ2-5, with D maybe TRBD1 (6 bases). This CDR3 region has 13 residues. V lost 4 bases and J lost 4, with 10 bases in between. The V gene's germline CDR1 is MGHDK and CDR2 SYGVNS. The CDR3 DNA sequence: TGTGCCAGCAGTGTCCAGGGGCTAGAGACCCAGTACTTC. Its protein is CASSVQGLETQYF.